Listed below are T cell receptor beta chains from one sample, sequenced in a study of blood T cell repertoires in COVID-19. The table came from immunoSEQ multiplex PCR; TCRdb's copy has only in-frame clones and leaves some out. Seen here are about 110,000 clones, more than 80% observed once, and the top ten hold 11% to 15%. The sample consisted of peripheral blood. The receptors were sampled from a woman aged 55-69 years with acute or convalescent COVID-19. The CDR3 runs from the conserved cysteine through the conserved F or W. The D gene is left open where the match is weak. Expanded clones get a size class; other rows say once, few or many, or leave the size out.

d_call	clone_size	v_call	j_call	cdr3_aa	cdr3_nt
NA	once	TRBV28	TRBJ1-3	CATTGSGNTIYF	TGTGCCACAACGGGAAGTGGAAACACCATATATTTT
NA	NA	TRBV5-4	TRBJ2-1	CASSFLNEQFF	TGTGCCAGCAGCTTTTTAAATGAGCAGTTCTTC
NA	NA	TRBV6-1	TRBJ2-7	CASSVFQGGFSYEQYF	TGTGCCAGCAGTGTCTTTCAGGGTGGGTTTTCCTACGAGCAGTACTTC
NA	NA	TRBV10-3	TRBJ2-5	CAISHSPIRGGGETQYF	TGTGCCATCAGCCACTCGCCGATTCGAGGGGGTGGGGAGACCCAGTACTTC
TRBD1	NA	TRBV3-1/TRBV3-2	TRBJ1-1	CASSIRDSSSRAFF	TGTGCCAGCAGCATCCGGGACAGTAGTAGTCGGGCTTTCTTT
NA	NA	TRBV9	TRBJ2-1	CASSVARGNEQFF	TGTGCCAGCAGCGTAGCGAGGGGGAATGAGCAGTTCTTC
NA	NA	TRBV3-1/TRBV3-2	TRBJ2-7	CASSPRTGAYEQYF	TGTGCCAGCAGCCCAAGGACTGGAGCCTACGAGCAGTACTTC
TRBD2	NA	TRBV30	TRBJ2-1	CAWTSGLANNNEQFF	TGTGCCTGGACCTCGGGACTAGCGAATAACAATGAGCAGTTCTTC
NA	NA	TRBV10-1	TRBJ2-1	CASHPRFCAFF	TGCGCCAGCCACCCCAGGTTCTGTGCGTTCTTC
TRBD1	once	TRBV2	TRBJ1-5	CASSETGGLQPQHF	TGTGCCAGCAGTGAAACAGGGGGACTTCAGCCCCAGCATTTT
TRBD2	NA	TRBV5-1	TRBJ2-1	CASSLEGGRVYNEQFF	TGCGCCAGCAGCTTGGAAGGCGGGAGGGTTTACAATGAGCAGTTCTTC
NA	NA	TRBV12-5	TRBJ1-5	CASGSTGSPQHF	TGTGCTAGTGGTTCGACAGGATCGCCCCAGCATTTT
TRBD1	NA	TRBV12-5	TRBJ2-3	CASGLVWGTEYHTDTQYF	TGTGCTAGTGGTTTGGTATGGGGGACAGAGTATCACACAGATACGCAGTATTTT
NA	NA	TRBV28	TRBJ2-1	CASSLGAPYNEQFF	TGTGCCAGCAGTTTAGGGGCCCCCTACAATGAGCAGTTCTTC
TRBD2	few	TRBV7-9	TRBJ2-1	CASSPSGTGYDEQFF	TGTGCCAGCAGCCCCAGCGGGACGGGCTATGATGAGCAGTTCTTC
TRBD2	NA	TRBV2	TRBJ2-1	CASSVTSDNEQFF	TGTGCCAGCAGTGTGACTAGCGACAATGAGCAGTTCTTC
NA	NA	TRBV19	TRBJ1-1	CASSIHEGMGFAEAFF	TGTGCCAGTAGTATTCACGAGGGAATGGGTTTCGCTGAAGCTTTCTTT
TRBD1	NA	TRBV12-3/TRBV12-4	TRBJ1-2	CASSPGTGGGYTF	TGTGCCAGCAGTCCAGGGACAGGAGGCGGCTACACCTTC
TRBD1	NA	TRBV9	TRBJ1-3	CASSGSDRELRNTIYF	TGTGCCAGCAGCGGGTCTGACAGGGAGCTACGAAACACCATATATTTT
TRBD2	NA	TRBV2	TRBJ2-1	CASSLSSLDLGWASGGARDEQFF	TGTGCCAGCAGTCTTTCGAGCCTGGATCTTGGGTGGGCTAGCGGGGGGGCTAGAGATGAGCAGTTCTTC
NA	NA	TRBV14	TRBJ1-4	CASSQLGRDEKLFF	TGTGCCAGCAGCCAACTAGGGAGGGATGAAAAACTGTTTTTT
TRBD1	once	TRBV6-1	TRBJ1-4	CASSESSLGQGSEKLFF	TGTGCCAGCAGTGAAAGTTCTCTGGGACAGGGCTCTGAAAAACTGTTTTTT
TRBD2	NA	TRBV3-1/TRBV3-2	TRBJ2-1	CASSRDYNSPEQFF	TGTGCCAGCAGCCGGGACTACAATTCCCCTGAGCAGTTCTTC
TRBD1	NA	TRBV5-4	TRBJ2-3	CASSLGQGANTDTQYF	TGTGCCAGCAGCTTGGGGCAGGGGGCTAACACAGATACGCAGTATTTT
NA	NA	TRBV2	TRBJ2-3	CASMVGADTQYF	TGTGCCAGCATGGTTGGAGCAGATACGCAGTATTTT
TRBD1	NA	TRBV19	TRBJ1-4	CASSMGQRSTNEKLFF	TGTGCCAGTAGTATGGGACAGCGGTCAACTAATGAAAAACTGTTTTTT
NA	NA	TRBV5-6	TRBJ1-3	CASSLRRQGLNTIYF	TGTGCCAGCAGCTTGAGGCGGCAGGGGCTAAACACCATATATTTT
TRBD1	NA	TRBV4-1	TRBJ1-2	CASSRDRDYGYTF	TGCGCCAGCAGTCGAGACAGGGACTATGGCTACACCTTC
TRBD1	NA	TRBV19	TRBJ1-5	CASSIDREQPQHF	TGTGCCAGTAGTATTGACAGGGAACAGCCCCAGCATTTT
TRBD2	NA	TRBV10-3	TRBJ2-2	CAISAGRALVTGELFF	TGTGCCATCAGTGCCGGGAGGGCCTTAGTCACCGGGGAGCTGTTTTTT
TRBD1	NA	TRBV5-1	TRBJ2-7	CASSSRQGGPYEQYF	TGCGCCAGCAGCTCCCGACAGGGGGGACCCTACGAGCAGTACTTC
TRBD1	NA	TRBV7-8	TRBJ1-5	CASSPGTGRDQPQHF	TGTGCCAGCAGCCCCGGGACAGGGAGGGATCAGCCCCAGCATTTT
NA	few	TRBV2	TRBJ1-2	CASTGGLLGGTPLGYTF	TGTGCCAGCACCGGCGGCCTTTTAGGCGGTACGCCTTTGGGCTACACCTTC
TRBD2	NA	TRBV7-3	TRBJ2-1	CASSIRAGAYNEQFF	TGTGCCAGCAGCATACGAGCGGGGGCGTACAATGAGCAGTTCTTC
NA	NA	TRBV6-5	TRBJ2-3	CASSYEFGDTQYF	TGTGCCAGCAGTTACGAGTTCGGAGATACGCAGTATTTT
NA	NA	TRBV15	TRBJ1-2	CATSRPGVTGDFYGSYTF	TGTGCCACCAGCAGGCCGGGGGTAACAGGAGACTTCTATGGGAGCTACACCTTC
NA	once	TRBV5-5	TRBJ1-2	CASSLGSGNTYYGYTF	TGTGCCAGCAGCTTGGGGTCAGGGAACACTTACTATGGCTACACCTTC
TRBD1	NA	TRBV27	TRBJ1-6	CASSARQGAQFSSYNSPLHF	TGTGCCAGCAGTGCCCGACAGGGAGCCCAGTTTAGCTCCTATAATTCACCCCTCCACTTT
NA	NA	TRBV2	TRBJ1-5	CASSAQGSQQPQHF	TGTGCCAGCAGTGCACAGGGTTCGCAGCAGCCCCAGCATTTT
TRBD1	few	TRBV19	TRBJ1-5	CASGDSEYQPQHF	TGTGCCAGCGGGGACAGTGAGTATCAGCCCCAGCATTTT
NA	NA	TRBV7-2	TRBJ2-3	CASSLKFDISSTDTQYF	TGTGCCAGCAGCTTAAAGTTCGACATCTCTAGCACAGATACGCAGTATTTT
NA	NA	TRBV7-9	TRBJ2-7	CASSLSGTSYEQYF	TGTGCCAGCAGCTTAAGCGGGACATCCTACGAGCAGTACTTC
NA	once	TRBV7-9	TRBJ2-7	CASSLTTESYEQYF	TGTGCCAGCAGCTTGACGACAGAGTCCTACGAGCAGTACTTC
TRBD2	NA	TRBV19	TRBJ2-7	CASSITSGGYEQYF	TGTGCCAGTAGTATAACTAGCGGGGGCTACGAGCAGTACTTC
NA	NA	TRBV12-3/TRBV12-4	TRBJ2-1	CASSRGQYNEQFF	TGTGCCAGCAGTAGGGGACAATACAATGAGCAGTTCTTC
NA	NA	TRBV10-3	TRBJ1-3	CAISGADRRTSGNTIYF	TGTGCCATCAGTGGGGCAGACAGGAGGACCTCTGGAAACACCATATATTTT
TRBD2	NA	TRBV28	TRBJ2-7	CASSPTSGGTYEQYF	TGTGCCAGCAGTCCTACTAGCGGGGGGACCTACGAGCAGTACTTC
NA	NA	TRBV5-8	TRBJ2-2	CASSSLRGTGELFF	TGTGCCAGCAGCTCACTCCGGGGTACCGGGGAGCTGTTTTTT
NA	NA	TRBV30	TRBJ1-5	CAWSVRGKDQPQHF	TGTGCCTGGAGTGTACGGGGTAAGGATCAGCCCCAGCATTTT
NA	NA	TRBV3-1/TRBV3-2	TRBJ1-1	CASSPARGNTEAFF	TGTGCCAGCAGTCCCGCCCGGGGAAACACTGAAGCTTTCTTT
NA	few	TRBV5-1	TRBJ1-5	CASSLGPQGSQPQHF	TGCGCCAGCAGCTTGGGCCCCCAGGGAAGTCAGCCCCAGCATTTT
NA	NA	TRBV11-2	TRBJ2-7	CASSLTEGGGYEQYF	TGTGCCAGCAGCCTCACTGAGGGGGGGGGATACGAGCAGTACTTC
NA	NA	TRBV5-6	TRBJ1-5	CASSWWGGSGNQPQHF	TGTGCCAGCAGCTGGTGGGGGGGCTCGGGCAATCAGCCCCAGCATTTT
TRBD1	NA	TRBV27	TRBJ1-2	CASSRRGPNYGYTF	TGTGCCAGCAGTCGAAGGGGGCCTAACTATGGCTACACCTTC
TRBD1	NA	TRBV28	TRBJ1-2	CASSSDRVGGYTF	TGTGCCAGCAGTTCCGACAGGGTCGGAGGCTACACCTTC
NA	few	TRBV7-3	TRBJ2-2	CASSYQPETGELFF	TGTGCCAGCAGCTACCAACCGGAGACCGGGGAGCTGTTTTTT
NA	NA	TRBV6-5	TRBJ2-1	CASSYSRGRNEQFF	TGTGCCAGCAGTTACTCCCGAGGGCGGAATGAGCAGTTCTTC
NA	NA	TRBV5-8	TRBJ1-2	CASSSRTMLQDYTF	TGTGCCAGCAGCTCCCGAACAATGTTACAGGATTACACCTTC